The entry below describes one TCR beta chain. Trimming left V 5 bases short and J 6 bases short, with 11 bases between. The CDR3 totals 13 residues. Germline loops: CDR1 LGHDT, CDR2 YNNKEL (reference sequence). These data are taken from a study of T-cell reconstitution after alpha-beta-depleted transplantation in children. Molecular barcoding with unique molecular identifiers was used for the TCRbeta library. From the PCR reads, TCRdb called clonotypes with MiXCR, one entry per CDR3 protein. The sample holds 300,000 to 350,000 distinct CDR3 sequences, around 16% seen once. The material was PBMCs, mostly from graft donor cells, obtained 360 days after TCRalphabeta/CD19-depleted stem cell transplant. The receptor comes from a male patient between 2 and 15 years old who had a stem cell transplant for acute lymphoblastic leukemia, so the T cells may come from the graft donor. The chain uses TRBV3-1 and TRBJ2-4; a weak D match, TRBD1 (5 bases). CDR3 nucleotides: TGTGCCAGCAGCGCAACAGGATTAAACATTCAGTACTTC. As protein: CASSATGLNIQYF.